The clone carrying this TCR beta chain is medium-sized within its sample. Its antigen is as yet unknown. Stated time point: sample taken at primary tumor resection. Donors were roughly 70 untreated early-stage non-small cell lung cancer patients. This sample is drawn from a study of spatial heterogeneity in lung cancer. In the study overall: The average appearance count of each unique TCR and UMI combination in raw reads was more than 9.5.

TCRdb reanalysed the 5' RACE reads using MiXCR and keeps one entry per CDR3 protein. This sample yields about 7,100 distinct CDR3 sequences, of which roughly 7.5% are seen a single time; 8.3% belongs to the top ten. Study findings and constraints: Coverage of tumor T cells was estimated at around 7% for alpha chains and 13% for beta chains. Tumoral mutation counts were tracked by counts of expanded intratumoral alpha and beta TCRs.

CDR1 is SGHKS, CDR2 YYEKEE, per germline (reference sequence). CDR3 length equals 17 residues. The ends lost 4 bases at V and 5 bases at J; junction bases unmatched: 10. The sample in question was lung tumor tissue, obtained at surgery. The chain links TRBV5-5 to TRBJ2-5; 14 nucleotides match TRBD2. The sequence derives from a male donor with early-stage non-small cell lung cancer. As DNA, the CDR3 is TGTGCCAGCAGCCCGTCGACTAGCGGGAGGGTGCGGGAGACCCAGTACTTC. Amino acids: CASSPSTSGRVRETQYF.